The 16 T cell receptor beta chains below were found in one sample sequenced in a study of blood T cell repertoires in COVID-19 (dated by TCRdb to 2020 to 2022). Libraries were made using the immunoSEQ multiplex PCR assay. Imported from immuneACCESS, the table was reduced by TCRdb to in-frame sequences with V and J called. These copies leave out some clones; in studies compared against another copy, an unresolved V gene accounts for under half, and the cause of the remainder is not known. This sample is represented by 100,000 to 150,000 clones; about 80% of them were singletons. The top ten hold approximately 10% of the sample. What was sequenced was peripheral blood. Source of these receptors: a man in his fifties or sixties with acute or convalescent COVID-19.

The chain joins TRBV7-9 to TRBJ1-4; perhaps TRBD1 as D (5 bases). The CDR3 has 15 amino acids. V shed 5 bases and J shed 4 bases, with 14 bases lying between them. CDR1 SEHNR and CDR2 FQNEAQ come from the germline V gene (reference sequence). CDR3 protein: CASSKTRALNEKLFF. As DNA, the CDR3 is TGTGCCAGCAGCAAAACCAGGGCCCTTAATGAAAAACTGTTTTTT.

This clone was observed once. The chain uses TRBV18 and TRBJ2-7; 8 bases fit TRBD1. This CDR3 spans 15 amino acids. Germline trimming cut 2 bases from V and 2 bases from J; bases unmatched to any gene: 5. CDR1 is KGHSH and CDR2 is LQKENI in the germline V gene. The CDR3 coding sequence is TGTGCCAGCTCACCAACTAGGACAGGGACCTACGAGCAGTACTTC. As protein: CASSPTRTGTYEQYF.

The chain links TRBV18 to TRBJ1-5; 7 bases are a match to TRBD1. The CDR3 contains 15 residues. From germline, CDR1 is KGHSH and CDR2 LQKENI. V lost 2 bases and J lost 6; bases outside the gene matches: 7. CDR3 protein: CASSPTRGLFQPQHF. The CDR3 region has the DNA TGTGCCAGCTCACCAACTAGGGGGCTCTTTCAGCCCCAGCATTTT.

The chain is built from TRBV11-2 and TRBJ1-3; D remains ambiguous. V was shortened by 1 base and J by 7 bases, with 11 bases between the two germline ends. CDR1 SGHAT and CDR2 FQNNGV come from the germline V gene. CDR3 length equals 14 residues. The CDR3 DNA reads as TGTGCCAGCAGCTTAGCAGGCCCCCCGAACACCATATATTTT. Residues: CASSLAGPPNTIYF.

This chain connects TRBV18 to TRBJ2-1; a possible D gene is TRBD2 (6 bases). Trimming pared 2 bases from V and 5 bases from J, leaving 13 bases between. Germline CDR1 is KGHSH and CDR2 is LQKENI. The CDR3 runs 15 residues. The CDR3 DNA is TGTGCCAGCTCACCAAATCGGGAGTACCACAATGAGCAGTTCTTC. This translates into CASSPNREYHNEQFF.

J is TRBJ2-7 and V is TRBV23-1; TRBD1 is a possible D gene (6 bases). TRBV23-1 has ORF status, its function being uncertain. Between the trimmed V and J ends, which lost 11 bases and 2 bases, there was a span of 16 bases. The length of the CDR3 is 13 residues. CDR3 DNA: TGCGCCCTGAAGGGGGACGCCACCTACGAGCAGTACTTC. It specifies CALKGDATYEQYF.

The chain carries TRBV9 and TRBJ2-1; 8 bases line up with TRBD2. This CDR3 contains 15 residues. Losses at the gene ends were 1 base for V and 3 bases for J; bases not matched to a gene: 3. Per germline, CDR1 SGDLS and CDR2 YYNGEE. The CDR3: CASSVTGTSYNEQFF. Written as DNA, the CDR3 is TGTGCCAGCAGCGTAACCGGGACTAGCTACAATGAGCAGTTCTTC. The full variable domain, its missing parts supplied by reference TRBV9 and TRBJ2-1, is DSGVTQTPKHLITATGQRVTLRCSPRSGDLSVYWYQQSLDQGLQFLIQYYNGEERAKGNILERFSAQQFPDLHSELNLSSLELGDSALYFCASSVTGTSYNEQFFGPGTRLTVL.

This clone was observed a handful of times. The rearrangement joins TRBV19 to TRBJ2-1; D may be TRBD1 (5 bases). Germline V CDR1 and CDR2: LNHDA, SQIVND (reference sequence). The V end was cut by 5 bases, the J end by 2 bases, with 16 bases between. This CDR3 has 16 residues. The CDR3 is CASSGARVKTYNEQFF. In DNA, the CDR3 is TGTGCCAGTAGTGGGGCTAGAGTTAAAACCTACAATGAGCAGTTCTTC.

Here the CDR3 reads CASSLTRGTEAFF. CDR3 DNA sequence: TGTGCCAGCAGCCTAACACGGGGCACTGAAGCTTTCTTT. The chain is built from TRBV3-1 (or the pseudogene TRBV3-2) and TRBJ1-1, with no clear D. Trimming took 4 bases from V and 4 from J, leaving 10 bases between them. This CDR3 is built from 13 residues. CDR1 is LGHDT and CDR2 is YNNKEL in the germline V gene (reference sequence).

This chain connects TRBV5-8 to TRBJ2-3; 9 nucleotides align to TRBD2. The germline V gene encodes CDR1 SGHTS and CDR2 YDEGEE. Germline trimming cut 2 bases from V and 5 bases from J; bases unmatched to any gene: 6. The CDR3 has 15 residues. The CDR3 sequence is CASSFLAGAVDTQYF. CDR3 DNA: TGTGCCAGCAGCTTTTTAGCGGGAGCGGTAGATACGCAGTATTTT.

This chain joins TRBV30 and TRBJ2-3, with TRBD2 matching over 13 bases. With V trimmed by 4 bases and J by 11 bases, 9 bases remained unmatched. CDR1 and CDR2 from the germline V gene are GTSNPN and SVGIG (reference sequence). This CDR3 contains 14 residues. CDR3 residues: CAWKTSGRAVGQYF. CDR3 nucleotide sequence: TGTGCCTGGAAAACTAGCGGGAGGGCGGTTGGGCAGTATTTT.

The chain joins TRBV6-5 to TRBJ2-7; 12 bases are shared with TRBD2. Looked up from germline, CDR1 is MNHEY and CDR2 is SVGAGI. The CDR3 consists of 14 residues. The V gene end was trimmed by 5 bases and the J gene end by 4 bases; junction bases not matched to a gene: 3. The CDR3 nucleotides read TGTGCCAGCAGTACCGGGACTAGCGGGTACGAGCAGTACTTC. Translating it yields CASSTGTSGYEQYF.

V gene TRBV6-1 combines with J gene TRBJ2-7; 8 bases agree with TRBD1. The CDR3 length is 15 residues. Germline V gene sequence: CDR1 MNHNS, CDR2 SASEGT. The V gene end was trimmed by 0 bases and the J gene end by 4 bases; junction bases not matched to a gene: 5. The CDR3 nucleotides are TGTGCCAGCAGTGAAGCGCCAGGGGGCGGGTACGAGCAGTACTTC. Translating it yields CASSEAPGGGYEQYF.

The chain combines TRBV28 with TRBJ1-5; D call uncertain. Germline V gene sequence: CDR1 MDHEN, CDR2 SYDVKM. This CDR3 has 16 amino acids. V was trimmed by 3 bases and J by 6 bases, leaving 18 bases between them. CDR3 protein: CASSFFIARRAQPQHF. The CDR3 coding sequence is TGTGCCAGCAGTTTTTTTATTGCTCGGCGGGCTCAGCCCCAGCATTTT.

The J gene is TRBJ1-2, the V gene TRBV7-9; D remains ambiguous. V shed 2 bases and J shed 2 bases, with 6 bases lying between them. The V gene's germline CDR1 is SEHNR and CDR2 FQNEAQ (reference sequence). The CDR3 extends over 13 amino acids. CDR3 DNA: TGTGCCAGCAGCTTAAGAGGGAACTATGGCTACACCTTC. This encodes CASSLRGNYGYTF.

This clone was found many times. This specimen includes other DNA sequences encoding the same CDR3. The chain's CDR3 is CASSLAGYGNTIYF. In DNA form, the CDR3 reads TGCGCCAGCAGCTTGGCAGGGTACGGAAACACCATATATTTT. The chain employs TRBV5-1 and TRBJ1-3; maybe TRBD1 (5 bases). CDR1 SGHRS and CDR2 YFSETQ come from the germline V gene. The CDR3 consists of 14 residues. V lost 0 bases and J lost 4, with 8 bases in between.